This T cell receptor beta chain was documented in a study of blood T cell repertoires in COVID-19. Looking at the study overall: The United States, Italy and Spain provided the acute and convalescent COVID-19 samples.

The CDR3 runs to 16 residues. Germline CDR1 is SGHRS and CDR2 is YFSETQ. With V trimmed by 4 bases and J by 7 bases, 14 bases remained unmatched. The data were produced by immunoSEQ multiplex PCR, yet TCRdb's version contains in-frame clones alone and is incomplete. The sample has approximately 200,000 clones, roughly three quarters seen once. The sample consisted of peripheral blood. The clonotype comes from a man aged 60 to 69 with active or convalescent COVID-19. V and J are TRBV5-1 and TRBJ2-1; 7 nucleotides match TRBD2. In nucleotides, the CDR3 is TGCGCCAGCAGCCCGGAAGGCGGGAGAGTGTCAAATGAGCAGTTCTTC. It is translated as CASSPEGGRVSNEQFF.